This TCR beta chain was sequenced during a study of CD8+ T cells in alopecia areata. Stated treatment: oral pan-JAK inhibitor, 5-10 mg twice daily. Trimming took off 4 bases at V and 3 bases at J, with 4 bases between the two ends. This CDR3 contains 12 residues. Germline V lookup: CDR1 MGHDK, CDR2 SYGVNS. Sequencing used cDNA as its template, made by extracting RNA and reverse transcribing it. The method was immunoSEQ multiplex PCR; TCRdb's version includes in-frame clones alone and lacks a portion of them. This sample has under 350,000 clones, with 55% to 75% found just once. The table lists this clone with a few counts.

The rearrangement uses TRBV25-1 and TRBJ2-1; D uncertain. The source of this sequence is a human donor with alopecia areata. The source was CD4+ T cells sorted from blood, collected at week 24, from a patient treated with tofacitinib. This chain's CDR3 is CASSGSYNEQFF. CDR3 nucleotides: TGTGCCAGCAGTGGGAGCTACAATGAGCAGTTCTTC.